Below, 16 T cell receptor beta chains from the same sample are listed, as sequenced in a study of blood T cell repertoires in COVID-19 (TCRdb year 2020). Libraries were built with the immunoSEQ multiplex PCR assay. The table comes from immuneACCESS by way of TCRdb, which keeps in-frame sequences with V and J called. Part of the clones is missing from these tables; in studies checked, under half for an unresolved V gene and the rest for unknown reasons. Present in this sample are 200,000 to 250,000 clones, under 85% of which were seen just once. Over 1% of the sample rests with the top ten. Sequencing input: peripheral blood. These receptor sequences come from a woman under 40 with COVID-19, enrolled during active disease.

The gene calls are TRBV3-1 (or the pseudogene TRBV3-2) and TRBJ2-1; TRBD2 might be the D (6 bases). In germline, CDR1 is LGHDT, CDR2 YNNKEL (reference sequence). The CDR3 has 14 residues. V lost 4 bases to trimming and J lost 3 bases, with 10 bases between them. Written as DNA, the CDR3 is TGTGCCAGCAGCCTCCAGCGGGTCTACAATGAGCAGTTCTTC. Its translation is CASSLQRVYNEQFF.

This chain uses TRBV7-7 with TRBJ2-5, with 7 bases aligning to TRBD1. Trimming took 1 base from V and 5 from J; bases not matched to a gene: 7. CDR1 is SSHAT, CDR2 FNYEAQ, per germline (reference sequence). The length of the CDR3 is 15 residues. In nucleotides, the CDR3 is TGTGCCAGCAGCTTAGGGCAGGGGGTAGGGGAGACCCAGTACTTC. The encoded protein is CASSLGQGVGETQYF.

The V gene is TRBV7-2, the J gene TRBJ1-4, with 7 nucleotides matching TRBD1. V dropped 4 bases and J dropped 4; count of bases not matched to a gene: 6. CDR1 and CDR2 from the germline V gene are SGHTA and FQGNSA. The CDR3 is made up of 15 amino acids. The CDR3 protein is CASSYGTVYNEKLFF. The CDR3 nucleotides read TGTGCCAGCAGCTACGGGACAGTATATAATGAAAAACTGTTTTTT.

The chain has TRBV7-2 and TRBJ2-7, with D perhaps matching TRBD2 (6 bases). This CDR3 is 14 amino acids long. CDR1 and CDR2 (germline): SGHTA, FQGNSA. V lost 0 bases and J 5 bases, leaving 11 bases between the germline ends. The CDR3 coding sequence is TGTGCCAGCAGCTTAGCGCCGGGAGCCCACGAGCAGTACTTC. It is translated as CASSLAPGAHEQYF.

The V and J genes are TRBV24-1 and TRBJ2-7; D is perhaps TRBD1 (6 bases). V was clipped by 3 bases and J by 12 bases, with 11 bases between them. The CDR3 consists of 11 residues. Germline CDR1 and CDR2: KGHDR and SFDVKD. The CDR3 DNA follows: TGTGCCACCAGTGATGAAACAGGGCGGTACTTC. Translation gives CATSDETGRYF.

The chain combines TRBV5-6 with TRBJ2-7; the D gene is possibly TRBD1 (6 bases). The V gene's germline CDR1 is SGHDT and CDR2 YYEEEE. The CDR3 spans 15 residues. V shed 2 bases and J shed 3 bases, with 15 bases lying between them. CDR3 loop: CASSFTSRGSYEQYF. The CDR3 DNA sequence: TGTGCCAGCAGCTTTACAAGCAGGGGCAGCTACGAGCAGTACTTC.

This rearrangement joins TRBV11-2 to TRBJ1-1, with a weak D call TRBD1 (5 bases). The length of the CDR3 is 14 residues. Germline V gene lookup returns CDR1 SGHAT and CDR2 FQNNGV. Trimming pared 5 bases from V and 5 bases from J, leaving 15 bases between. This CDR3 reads CASSPLRQGTEAFF. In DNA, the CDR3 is TGTGCCAGCAGCCCTCTCCGGCAGGGAACTGAAGCTTTCTTT.

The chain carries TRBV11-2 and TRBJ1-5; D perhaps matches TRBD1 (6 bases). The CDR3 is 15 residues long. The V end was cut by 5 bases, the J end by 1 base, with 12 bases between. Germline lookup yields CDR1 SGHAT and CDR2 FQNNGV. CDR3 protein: CASSPGTLSNQPQHF. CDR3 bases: TGTGCCAGCAGCCCTGGGACACTAAGCAATCAGCCCCAGCATTTT. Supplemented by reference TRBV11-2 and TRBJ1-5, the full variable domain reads EAGVAQSPRYKIIEKRQSVAFWCNPISGHATLYWYQQILGQGPKLLIQFQNNGVVDDSQLPKDRFSAERLKGVDSTLKIQPAKLEDSAVYLCASSPGTLSNQPQHFGDGTRLSIL.

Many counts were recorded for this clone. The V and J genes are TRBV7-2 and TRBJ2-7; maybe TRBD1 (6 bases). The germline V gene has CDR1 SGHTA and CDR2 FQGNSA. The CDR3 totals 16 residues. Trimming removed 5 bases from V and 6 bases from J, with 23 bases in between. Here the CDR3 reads CASSTGLRAPSREQYF. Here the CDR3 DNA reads TGTGCCAGCAGCACAGGGCTCCGGGCTCCCTCACGCGAGCAGTACTTC.

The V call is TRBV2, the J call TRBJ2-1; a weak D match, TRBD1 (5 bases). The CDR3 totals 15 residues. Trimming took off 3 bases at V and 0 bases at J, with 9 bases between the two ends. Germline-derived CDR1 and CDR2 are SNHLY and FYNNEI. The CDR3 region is CASSEQGSSYNEQFF. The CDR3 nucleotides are TGTGCCAGCAGTGAGCAGGGTAGCTCCTACAATGAGCAGTTCTTC.

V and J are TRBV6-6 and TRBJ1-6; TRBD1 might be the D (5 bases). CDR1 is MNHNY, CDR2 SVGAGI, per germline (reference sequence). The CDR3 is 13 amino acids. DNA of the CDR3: TGTGCGGCTGGGGTGGGACTCACTTCACCCCTCCACTTT. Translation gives CAAGVGLTSPLHF.

The CDR3 protein is CSVEDRWTSPGTGELFF. The CDR3, as DNA: TGCAGCGTTGAAGACCGCTGGACTAGCCCGGGCACCGGGGAGCTGTTTTTT. This sequence joins TRBV29-1 and TRBJ2-2, with 8 bases aligning to TRBD2. J lost 4 bases, V lost 0 bases, and 10 bases had no gene match. This CDR3 has 17 residues. Germline loops: CDR1 SQVTM, CDR2 ANQGSEA.

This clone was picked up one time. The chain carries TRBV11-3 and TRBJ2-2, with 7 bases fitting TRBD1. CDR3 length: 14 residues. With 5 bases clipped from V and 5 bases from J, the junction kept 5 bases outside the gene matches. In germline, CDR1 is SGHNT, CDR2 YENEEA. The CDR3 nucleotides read TGTGCCAGCAGCCCGATGACAGGGACCGGGGAGCTGTTTTTT. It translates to CASSPMTGTGELFF. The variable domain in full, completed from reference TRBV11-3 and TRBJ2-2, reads EAGVVQSPRYKIIEKKQPVAFWCNPISGHNTLYWYLQNLGQGPELLIRYENEEAVDDSQLPKDRFSAERLKGVDSTLKIQPAELGDSAVYLCASSPMTGTGELFFGEGSRLTVL.

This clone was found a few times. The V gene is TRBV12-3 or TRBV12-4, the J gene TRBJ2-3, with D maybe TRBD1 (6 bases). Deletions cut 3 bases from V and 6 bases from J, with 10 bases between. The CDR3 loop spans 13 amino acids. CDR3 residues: CASSFAQGDTQYF. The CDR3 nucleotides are TGTGCCAGCAGTTTTGCCCAGGGGGATACGCAGTATTTT.

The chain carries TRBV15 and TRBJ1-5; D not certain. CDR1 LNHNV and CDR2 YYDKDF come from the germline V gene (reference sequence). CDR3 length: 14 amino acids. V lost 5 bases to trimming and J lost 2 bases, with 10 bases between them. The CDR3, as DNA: TGTGCCACCAGCCCCTCGAGGGGCAATCAGCCCCAGCATTTT. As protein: CATSPSRGNQPQHF.

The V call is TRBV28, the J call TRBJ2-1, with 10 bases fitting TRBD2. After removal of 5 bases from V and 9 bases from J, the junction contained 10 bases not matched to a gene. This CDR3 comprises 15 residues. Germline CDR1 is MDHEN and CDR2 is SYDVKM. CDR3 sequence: CASSPASGGGIEQFF. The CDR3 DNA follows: TGTGCCAGCAGTCCGGCTAGCGGGGGCGGGATTGAGCAGTTCTTC.